One sample yielded the 22 T cell receptor beta chains listed below, sequenced in a study of human T cells and chemical hapten exposure. Noted time point: patch test 2, 6 weeks after DPC sensitization. Treatment specified: therapeutic diphenylcyclopropenone sensitization with weekly scalp DPC. MiXCR, run by TCRdb on the RACE reads, gives a single entry per CDR3 protein. The sample lists about 400,000 distinct CDR3 sequences, around 6% occurring once. Here the sequenced sample was whole blood, taken in connection with sensitization to the hapten diphenylcyclopropenone (DPC). These TCRs come from a woman in her late teens or twenties with alopecia areata. Some clones in this sample may be carry-over from other donors' samples.

This clonotype showed up many times. The chain uses TRBV20-1 and TRBJ1-2; D gene unclear. The CDR3 consists of 13 residues. CDR1 is DFQATT and CDR2 is SNEGSKA in the germline V gene (reference sequence). The V gene lost 5 bases and the J gene lost 8 bases, with 18 bases spanning the gap. The chain's CDR3 is CSAGSLRQGGYTF. CDR3 sequence (DNA): TGCAGTGCTGGTAGCCTTCGACAAGGAGGCTACACCTTC.

This clonotype was seen repeatedly, ten times or more. This chain joins TRBV6-2 or TRBV6-3 and TRBJ1-1, with no clear D. Germline V gives CDR1 MNHEY, CDR2 SVGEGT. With 2 bases removed from V and 0 bases from J, the gap between germline ends came to 7 bases. The length of the CDR3 is 14 residues. CDR3 region: CASSYRRVNTEAFF. The CDR3 nucleotides are TGTGCCAGCAGTTACCGGCGCGTGAACACTGAAGCTTTCTTT.

At least ten counts were recorded for this clonotype. The J gene is TRBJ1-5, the V gene TRBV4-2; TRBD1 is a possible D gene (5 bases). The CDR3 contains 14 residues. The ends were cut back, 5 bases at V and 3 bases at J, with 11 bases in the middle. Germline V gives CDR1 LGHNA, CDR2 YNFKEQ. CDR3 sequence reads: CASSSGADNQPQHF. In DNA form, the CDR3 reads TGTGCCAGCAGCAGCGGGGCGGACAATCAGCCCCAGCATTTT.

This clonotype was counted ten times or more. The chain carries TRBV5-6 and TRBJ2-6; D gene uncertain. From germline, CDR1 is SGHDT and CDR2 YYEEEE. The CDR3 covers 13 residues. With 6 bases removed from V and 4 bases from J, the gap between germline ends came to 8 bases. The DNA for the CDR3 is TGTGCCAGCACCATTCAAGGGGCCAACGTCCTGACTTTC. This translates into CASTIQGANVLTF.

This clonotype was observed many times. The V and J genes are TRBV6-5 and TRBJ1-2; TRBD1 matches at 8 bases. The CDR3 sequence is 16 residues long. V shed 5 bases, J shed 2 bases, and the junction held 10 bases outside the gene matches. From germline, CDR1 is MNHEY and CDR2 SVGAGI. Here the CDR3 reads CASSNYRGGRNYGYTF. As DNA, the CDR3 is TGTGCCAGCAGTAACTACAGGGGGGGTCGGAACTATGGCTACACCTTC.

There are a few counts of this clonotype. The chain joins TRBV7-2 to TRBJ2-2; D not certain. CDR3 length: 16 amino acids. V lost 2 bases, J lost 2 bases, and 12 bases lay in between. Per germline, CDR1 SGHTA and CDR2 FQGNSA. DNA of the CDR3: TGTGCCAGCAGCTTACTCCCTCGGATAAACACCGGGGAGCTGTTTTTT. This translates into CASSLLPRINTGELFF.

This clonotype was counted at least ten times. The chain is built from TRBV18 and TRBJ1-3; D unresolved. The CDR3 is 20 amino acids. V was shortened by 1 base and J by 0 bases, with 22 bases between the two germline ends. The germline gives CDR1 KGHSH, CDR2 LQKENI. For the CDR3, the DNA is TGTGCCAGCTCACCACGAGCGAGCGTTATTAACAGAGACTCTGGAAACACCATATATTTT. Its translation is CASSPRASVINRDSGNTIYF.

This rearrangement joins TRBV28 to TRBJ2-3; 9 bases match TRBD1. V lost 5 bases and J lost 4; bases outside the gene matches: 10. The CDR3 is 16 residues long. The germline CDR1 and CDR2 sequences are MDHEN and SYDVKM. CDR3 region: CASSLRGQGLADTQYF. The CDR3 region has the DNA TGTGCCAGCAGTCTCAGGGGACAGGGTTTAGCAGATACGCAGTATTTT.

The table lists this clonotype with a few counts. The chain employs TRBV19 and TRBJ2-3; D is uncertain. V lost 5 bases to trimming and J lost 0 bases, with 12 bases between them. The length of the CDR3 is 15 residues. CDR1 and CDR2 from the germline V gene are LNHDA and SQIVND (reference sequence). CDR3 sequence reads: CASSLSDTSTDTQYF. In nucleotides, the CDR3 is TGTGCCAGTAGTCTGTCGGATACTAGCACAGATACGCAGTATTTT.

This clonotype was picked up a small number of times. The chain joins TRBV2 to TRBJ1-5; D is ambiguous. CDR1 is SNHLY, CDR2 FYNNEI, per germline. The CDR3 sequence is 14 residues long. Trimming shortened V by 0 bases and J by 4 bases, and 7 bases separated the two germline ends. The CDR3 reads CASSEALGNQPQHF. The CDR3 bases are TGTGCCAGCAGTGAAGCGCTTGGGAATCAGCCCCAGCATTTT.

In its sample, this clonotype was seen many times. The rearrangement joins TRBV4-2 to TRBJ1-2; no clear D. This CDR3 has 13 amino acids. Per germline, CDR1 LGHNA and CDR2 YNFKEQ. Trimming took off 0 bases at V and 8 bases at J, with 10 bases between the two ends. CDR3 nucleotide sequence: TGTGCCAGCAGCCAAGACCCCCCCCTCGGCTACACCTTC. This sequence encodes CASSQDPPLGYTF.

The chain carries TRBV4-1 and TRBJ1-2, with TRBD1 as a possible D gene (6 bases). Germline loops: CDR1 MGHRA, CDR2 YSYEKL. This CDR3 comprises 15 residues. V was trimmed by 1 base and J by 4 bases, leaving 13 bases between them. The CDR3 reads CASSQGGLGGYGYTF. Here the CDR3 DNA reads TGCGCCAGCAGCCAAGGGGGGCTGGGGGGCTATGGCTACACCTTC.

In nucleotides, the CDR3 is TGCAGCGCCGTCAGGGGATTAGGGGAGACCCAGTACTTC. Its protein product is CSAVRGLGETQYF. This chain uses TRBV29-1 with TRBJ2-5, with a possible D match to TRBD1 (6 bases). CDR1 and CDR2 from the germline V gene are SQVTM and ANQGSEA. V dropped 7 bases and J dropped 5 bases, with 17 bases sitting between them. The CDR3 extends over 13 amino acids.

The chain uses TRBV6-1 and TRBJ1-4; D perhaps matches TRBD1 (6 bases). This CDR3 has 15 residues. Germline V lookup: CDR1 MNHNS, CDR2 SASEGT. Trimming cost V 2 bases and J 11 bases, with 18 bases left between them. The CDR3, as DNA: TGTGCCAGCAGTGAATGGGGGCTTGGTCCGATGAAACTGTTTTTT. Its protein is CASSEWGLGPMKLFF.

Ten or more counts support this clonotype. This chain uses TRBV7-2 with TRBJ1-2; D call uncertain. Deletions cut 1 base from V and 4 bases from J, with 16 bases between. The CDR3 is 16 residues long. The V gene's germline CDR1 is SGHTA and CDR2 FQGNSA. The CDR3: CASSLGGGRGFYGYTF. The CDR3 DNA follows: TGTGCCAGCAGCTTAGGCGGAGGGCGAGGATTCTATGGCTACACCTTC.

The chain uses TRBV11-2 and TRBJ2-2; D uncertain. The germline CDR1 and CDR2 sequences are SGHAT and FQNNGV. This CDR3 is built from 17 residues. V was pared by 0 bases and J by 6 bases, with 17 bases between. The CDR3 DNA follows: TGTGCCAGCAGCTTAGATAATTATTTACCGGGTGCCGGGGAGCTGTTTTTT. Its translation is CASSLDNYLPGAGELFF. Using reference TRBV11-2 and TRBJ2-2 for the parts outside the CDR3, the full variable domain is EAGVAQSPRYKIIEKRQSVAFWCNPISGHATLYWYQQILGQGPKLLIQFQNNGVVDDSQLPKDRFSAERLKGVDSTLKIQPAKLEDSAVYLCASSLDNYLPGAGELFFGEGSRLTVL.

This clonotype occurred many times. The chain is built from TRBV27 and TRBJ1-1, with D unresolved. The ends were cut back, 3 bases at V and 11 bases at J, with 10 bases in the middle. This CDR3 region has 11 residues. Per the germline V gene, CDR1 is MNHEY and CDR2 is SMNVEV (reference sequence). CDR3 DNA sequence: TGTGCCAGCAGTTTCGGGATGGAGGCTTTCTTT. Amino acids: CASSFGMEAFF.

The chain joins TRBV6-2 or TRBV6-3 to TRBJ1-1; a weak D match, TRBD1 (5 bases). CDR3 length: 13 amino acids. Trimming pared 7 bases from V and 2 bases from J, leaving 11 bases between. Germline loops: CDR1 MNHEY, CDR2 SVGEGT. CDR3 protein: CASTVTGNTEAFF. The CDR3 DNA follows: TGTGCCAGCACAGTTACAGGTAACACTGAAGCTTTCTTT.

The chain has TRBV28 and TRBJ1-5; D call uncertain. The CDR3 runs to 16 residues. Trimming took 3 bases from V and 3 from J, leaving 15 bases between them. In germline, CDR1 is MDHEN, CDR2 SYDVKM. The CDR3, as DNA: TGTGCCAGCAGTTTTGGTAACGGGGTCCTCAATCAGCCCCAGCATTTT. Translation gives CASSFGNGVLNQPQHF.

This clonotype was observed a few times. Here the CDR3 reads CASSFLGVKSDKNIQYF. In DNA, the CDR3 is TGTGCCAGCAGCTTCTTAGGGGTCAAAAGTGACAAAAACATTCAGTACTTC. This rearrangement joins TRBV11-2 to TRBJ2-4; perhaps TRBD1 as D (5 bases). CDR1 and CDR2 (germline): SGHAT, FQNNGV. The CDR3 loop spans 17 amino acids. V was pared by 3 bases and J by 3 bases, with 18 bases between.

This clonotype was seen repeatedly, ten times or more. V and J are TRBV5-1 and TRBJ1-1, with unresolved D. CDR1 SGHRS and CDR2 YFSETQ come from the germline V gene. Trimming took 0 bases from V and 8 from J, leaving 5 bases between them. The CDR3 contains 11 residues. The CDR3 region is CASSLDGEAFF. The DNA for the CDR3 is TGCGCCAGCAGCTTGGACGGCGAAGCTTTCTTT.

As regards this clonotype: At one end the junction does not follow the germline gene, possibly because of a read error. The chain uses TRBV12-3 or TRBV12-4 and TRBJ1-3; no clear D gene. The CDR3 contains 12 residues. This chain's CDR3 is CASSFLGNTKYF. In nucleotides, the CDR3 is TGTGCCAGCAGTTTTCTCGGAAACACCAAATATTTT.